The 25 T cell receptor beta chains in this list originate from one sample, sequenced in a study of T cells after yellow fever vaccination. TCRdb ran MiXCR on the 5' RACE reads and lists one entry per CDR3 protein. The table shows 400,000 to 650,000 distinct CDR3 sequences, with around a fifth occurring only once. Sequencing was performed on PBMCs, taken approximately 20 days after the first yellow fever vaccination. The receptors originated from a man in his late teens or twenties who received the YFV17D yellow fever vaccine.

There are a few counts of this clonotype. The chain is built from TRBV5-6 and TRBJ1-1; TRBD1 matches at 8 bases. Germline values: CDR1 SGHDT, CDR2 YYEEEE. The CDR3 is made up of 16 amino acids. V lost 4 bases, J lost 3 bases, and 11 bases stayed unmatched. This CDR3 is CASSRLDRATYTEAFF. CDR3 nucleotide sequence: TGTGCCAGCAGCCGCCTGGACAGGGCAACGTACACTGAAGCTTTCTTT.

The chain has TRBV7-3 and TRBJ2-2; either TRBD1 or TRBD2 may fit D (5 bases each). CDR3 length equals 14 residues. Germline values: CDR1 SGHTA, CDR2 FQGTGA. V gave up 6 bases and J gave up 6 bases, with 14 bases separating them. CDR3 sequence: CASRFTGAAGELFF. CDR3 nucleotides: TGTGCCAGCAGATTCACAGGAGCGGCCGGGGAGCTGTTTTTT.

This chain joins TRBV20-1 and TRBJ2-5, with 9 bases that match TRBD1. CDR1 is DFQATT and CDR2 is SNEGSKA in the germline V gene (reference sequence). The CDR3 length is 14 residues. V shed 4 bases, J shed 4 bases, and the junction held 7 bases outside the gene matches. The CDR3 sequence is CSATRTGGAETQYF. The CDR3 DNA reads TGCAGTGCTACTCGTACAGGGGGCGCAGAGACCCAGTACTTC.

V gene TRBV2 combines with J gene TRBJ1-4, with D possibly being TRBD1 (5 bases). The CDR3 sequence is 13 residues long. The V gene's germline CDR1 is SNHLY and CDR2 FYNNEI. The V end lost 6 bases, the J end lost 10 bases, and 15 bases lay between the germline ends. CDR3 in amino acids: CASSAGTLRKLFF. Written as DNA, the CDR3 is TGTGCCAGCAGCGCCGGGACCTTACGAAAACTGTTTTTT. Full variable domain (outside the CDR3, taken from reference TRBV2 and TRBJ1-4): EPEVTQTPSHQVTQMGQEVILRCVPISNHLYFYWYRQILGQKVEFLVSFYNNEISEKSEIFDDQFSVERPDGSNFTLKIRSTKLEDSAMYFCASSAGTLRKLFFGSGTQLSVL.

This clonotype occurred many times. The chain carries TRBV6-4 and TRBJ2-3; 11 nucleotides match TRBD2. The V and J ends lost 0 bases and 4 bases, in that order; junction bases with no gene match: 0. The CDR3 covers 15 residues. The V gene's germline CDR1 is MRHNA and CDR2 SNTAGT. The CDR3 nucleotides read TGTGCCAGCAGTGACTCTAGCGGGGGGGCAGATACGCAGTATTTT. It encodes CASSDSSGGADTQYF.

This clonotype has a count of ten or more. This chain joins TRBV12-3 or TRBV12-4 and TRBJ2-7; TRBD2 might be the D (7 bases). CDR3 size: 15 residues. V shed 3 bases and J shed 0 bases, with 12 bases lying between them. Here the CDR3 DNA reads TGTGCCAGCAGTTTGGGGGGGGCCCTCTCCTACGAGCAGTACTTC. It yields the protein CASSLGGALSYEQYF.

The genes are TRBV10-3 and TRBJ2-5, with TRBD2 matching 7 bases. The junction had 6 bases not matched to a gene; V was cut back by 7 bases and J by 1 base. Germline loops: CDR1 ENHRY, CDR2 SYGVKD. The CDR3 contains 14 residues. CDR3 in amino acids: CAIKGGASQETQYF. The CDR3 nucleotides are TGTGCCATCAAGGGAGGGGCCTCCCAAGAGACCCAGTACTTC.

This clonotype was recorded a few times. The chain uses TRBV20-1 and TRBJ2-5; no reliable D call. V lost 6 bases and J lost 2, with 10 bases in between. Germline CDR1 DFQATT, CDR2 SNEGSKA (reference sequence). The CDR3 sequence is 12 residues long. In DNA, the CDR3 is TGCAGTGCAGACAAAGGACAAGAGACCCAGTACTTC. This sequence encodes CSADKGQETQYF.

Ten or more counts support this clonotype. This chain links TRBV20-1 with TRBJ2-5; D not resolved. The ends were cut back, 3 bases at V and 1 base at J, with 3 bases in the middle. The CDR3 has 11 residues. The germline CDR1 and CDR2 sequences are DFQATT and SNEGSKA (reference sequence). Here the CDR3 reads CSASGQETQYF. CDR3 sequence (DNA): TGCAGTGCTAGCGGCCAAGAGACCCAGTACTTC.

The rearrangement links TRBV20-1 to TRBJ1-1; 7 bases match TRBD1. Germline CDR1 DFQATT, CDR2 SNEGSKA (reference sequence). The CDR3 is 14 residues long. After removal of 5 bases from V and 5 bases from J, the junction contained 11 bases not matched to a gene. The chain's CDR3 is CSALYRQGGTEAFF. For the CDR3, the DNA is TGCAGTGCTCTCTACCGACAGGGCGGGACTGAAGCTTTCTTT.

V and J are TRBV27 and TRBJ2-5, with TRBD1 matching 8 bases. Per the germline V gene, CDR1 is MNHEY and CDR2 is SMNVEV (reference sequence). The CDR3 sequence is 14 residues long. V was pared by 7 bases and J by 5 bases, with 9 bases of the junction left unmatched. The CDR3 reads CASTRAGGEETQYF. The CDR3 DNA reads as TGTGCCAGCACGAGGGCAGGGGGCGAGGAGACCCAGTACTTC.

The V gene is TRBV4-3, the J gene TRBJ2-1; a weak D match, TRBD1 (6 bases). CDR3 length equals 19 residues. The V and J ends lost 3 bases and 2 bases respectively, with 23 bases between them. Looked up from germline, CDR1 is LGHNA and CDR2 is YSLEER. The CDR3 sequence is CASSHARWGDGTTYNEQFF. In DNA, the CDR3 is TGCGCCAGCAGCCACGCAAGGTGGGGAGACGGGACAACCTACAATGAGCAGTTCTTC.

This clonotype has more than one count but fewer than ten. The CDR3 loop is CASIGPQGSEAFF. The CDR3 DNA sequence: TGTGCCAGCATAGGACCGCAGGGTTCAGAAGCTTTCTTT. The gene calls are TRBV28 and TRBJ1-1; D is perhaps TRBD1 (5 bases). Germline V gene sequence: CDR1 MDHEN, CDR2 SYDVKM. The V and J ends lost 7 bases and 8 bases respectively, with 17 bases between them. The CDR3 extends over 13 amino acids.

This clonotype was observed a handful of times. The chain carries TRBV7-9 and TRBJ1-5; 8 positions match TRBD1. CDR1 is SEHNR, CDR2 FQNEAQ, per germline (reference sequence). The V gene end was trimmed by 4 bases and the J gene end by 11 bases; junction bases not matched to a gene: 1. This CDR3 has 11 amino acids. CDR3 bases: TGTGCCAGCAGCTCGGGACAGGCCCAGCATTTT. Its translation is CASSSGQAQHF. Drawing the rest from reference TRBV7-9 and TRBJ1-5, the complete variable domain is DTGVSQNPRHKITKRGQNVTFRCDPISEHNRLYWYRQTLGQGPEFLTYFQNEAQLEKSRLLSDRFSAERPKGSFSTLEIQRTEQGDSAMYLCASSSGQAQHFGDGTRLSIL.

This clonotype was observed once. V and J are TRBV4-3 and TRBJ2-1, with D unresolved. The germline V gene encodes CDR1 LGHNA and CDR2 YSLEER. The CDR3 covers 15 residues. V shed 0 bases and J shed 9 bases, with 15 bases lying between them. DNA for the CDR3: TGCGCCAGCAGCCAAGATGGGATGAGCCCAGGTGAGCAGTTCTTC. This encodes CASSQDGMSPGEQFF.

In this sample, this clonotype turned up a few times. The chain carries TRBV30 and TRBJ2-3; TRBD1 matches 10 bases. With V trimmed by 5 bases and J by 4 bases, 0 bases remained unmatched. CDR1 and CDR2 (germline): GTSNPN, SVGIG (reference sequence). This CDR3 comprises 12 residues. The CDR3 sequence: CAWDRGPDTQYF. CDR3 nucleotide sequence: TGTGCCTGGGACAGGGGGCCAGATACGCAGTATTTT.

The chain combines TRBV30 with TRBJ1-1; TRBD1 aligns across 8 bases. Per germline, CDR1 GTSNPN and CDR2 SVGIG (reference sequence). CDR3 length equals 13 residues. V lost 4 bases, J lost 2 bases, and 3 bases stayed unmatched. CDR3 sequence reads: CAWTQGANTEAFF. The CDR3 DNA follows: TGTGCCTGGACCCAGGGGGCTAACACTGAAGCTTTCTTT. The full variable domain, completed using reference TRBV30 and TRBJ1-1, is SQTIHQWPATLVQPVGSPLSLECTVEGTSNPNLYWYRQAAGRGLQLLFYSVGIGQISSEVPQNLSASRPQDRQFILSSKKLLLSDSGFYLCAWTQGANTEAFFGQGTRLTVV.

The chain combines TRBV5-1 with TRBJ2-3, with TRBD2 as a possible D gene (6 bases). This CDR3 is built from 15 residues. With 4 bases removed from V and 6 bases from J, the gap between germline ends came to 18 bases. Germline CDR1 is SGHRS and CDR2 is YFSETQ. The CDR3 DNA reads as TGCGCCAGCAGCCCCTTGACTCCGGCGGGGGATACGCAGTATTTT. It specifies CASSPLTPAGDTQYF.

This clonotype was counted between two and nine times. J is TRBJ1-6 and V is TRBV27, with D possibly matching TRBD1 (5 bases). This CDR3 region has 15 residues. The V and J ends lost 7 bases and 7 bases respectively, with 17 bases between them. The germline CDR1 and CDR2 sequences are MNHEY and SMNVEV (reference sequence). CDR3 loop: CASTTQGRLNSPLHF. CDR3 in DNA: TGTGCCAGCACAACCCAGGGACGGTTAAATTCACCCCTCCACTTT.

The chain couples TRBV28 to TRBJ2-7; 10 bases agree with TRBD1. Per the germline V gene, CDR1 is MDHEN and CDR2 is SYDVKM. The CDR3 is 15 amino acids. The ends lost 5 bases at V and 1 base at J; junction bases unmatched: 5. CDR3 sequence (DNA): TGTGCCAGCAGTGCCCCGGACAGGGGGTCCTACGAGCAGTACGTC. The encoded protein is CASSAPDRGSYEQYV.

This clonotype was seen more than once but under ten times. J is TRBJ2-1 and V is TRBV30; D perhaps matches TRBD2 (5 bases). Per the germline V gene, CDR1 is GTSNPN and CDR2 is SVGIG (reference sequence). The CDR3 is 15 amino acids. Trimming cost V 4 bases and J 0 bases, with 13 bases left between them. CDR3 protein: CAWTLRGSSYNEQFF. The CDR3 nucleotides are TGTGCCTGGACCTTGAGAGGGAGCTCCTACAATGAGCAGTTCTTC.

The chain combines TRBV29-1 with TRBJ1-1; D call uncertain. The germline V gene encodes CDR1 SQVTM and CDR2 ANQGSEA. Trimming took 5 bases from V and 2 from J, leaving 12 bases between them. The CDR3 consists of 13 residues. Written as DNA, the CDR3 is TGCAGCGTTACCCCAGTATATAACACTGAAGCTTTCTTT. Translated, it gives CSVTPVYNTEAFF.

This chain connects TRBV4-1 to TRBJ1-5; no definite D call. Trimming removed 5 bases from V and 2 bases from J, with 7 bases in between. Germline CDR1 is MGHRA and CDR2 is YSYEKL. The CDR3 is made up of 13 amino acids. The CDR3 reads CASSIERNQPQHF. CDR3 bases: TGCGCCAGCAGCATAGAACGCAATCAGCCCCAGCATTTT.

In this sample, this clonotype turned up once. This chain links TRBV7-9 with TRBJ1-2; tentatively, D is TRBD1 (5 bases). Deletions cut 7 bases from V and 5 bases from J, with 14 bases between. CDR3 size: 13 residues. Germline CDR1 and CDR2: SEHNR and FQNEAQ (reference sequence). In nucleotides, the CDR3 is TGTGCCAGCACCATGGGCAGGGAGTATGGCTACACCTTC. Protein sequence: CASTMGREYGYTF.

This clonotype was detected a few times. The chain recombines TRBV12-3 or TRBV12-4 with TRBJ2-3, with D possibly TRBD1 on 6 matching bases. The CDR3 runs to 14 residues. V was clipped by 3 bases and J by 5 bases, with 12 bases between them. The CDR3 DNA reads TGTGCCAGCAGTTTCCACAGGGTGGAAGATACGCAGTATTTT. This sequence encodes CASSFHRVEDTQYF.